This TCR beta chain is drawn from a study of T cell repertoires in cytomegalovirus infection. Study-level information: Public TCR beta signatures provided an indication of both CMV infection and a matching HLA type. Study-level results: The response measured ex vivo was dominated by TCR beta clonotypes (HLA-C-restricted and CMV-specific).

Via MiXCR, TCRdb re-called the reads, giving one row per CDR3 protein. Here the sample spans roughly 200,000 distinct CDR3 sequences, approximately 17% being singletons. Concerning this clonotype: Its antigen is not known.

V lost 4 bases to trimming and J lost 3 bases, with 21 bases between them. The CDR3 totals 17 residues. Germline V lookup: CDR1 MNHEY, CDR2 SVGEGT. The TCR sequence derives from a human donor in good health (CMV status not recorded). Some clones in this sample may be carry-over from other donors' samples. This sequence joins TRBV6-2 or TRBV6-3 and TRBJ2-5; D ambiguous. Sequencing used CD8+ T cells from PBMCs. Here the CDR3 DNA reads TGTGCCAGCAGTTCCCTCCGGTCGTCTTTGGAAAAAGAGACCCAGTACTTC. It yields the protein CASSSLRSSLEKETQYF.